Shown below are 17 T cell receptor beta chains from a single sample sequenced in a study of CD4 and CD8 cells across lung adenocarcinoma regions. MiXCR, applied by TCRdb to the PCR reads, yields one record per CDR3 protein. The data contain 10,000 to 11,000 distinct CDR3 sequences, less than 70% of them singletons. Material for sequencing was CD4+ T cells from the center of a lung tumor. The receptors shown here come from a male donor with lung adenocarcinoma. The CD4 and CD8 labels of this study may be unreliable.

Note on this clonotype: Germline is not matched at one junction end, which may reflect a read error. The V call is TRBV6-1, the J call TRBJ2-3; D could derive from TRBD1 or TRBD2 (6 bases each). CDR1 is MNHNS, CDR2 SASEGT, per germline. CDR3 size: 14 residues. CDR3 nucleotide sequence: TGTGCGAGGATCGGGGGCAGCGAGGAAGATACCCAGTATTTT. As protein: CARIGGSEEDTQYF.

The CDR3 loop reads CASRATGLAGQSGTDTQYF. The CDR3 nucleotides are TGTGCCAGCAGAGCCACGGGGCTAGCGGGGCAGTCTGGCACAGACACTCAGTACTTC. V gene TRBV27 combines with J gene TRBJ2-4; 9 nucleotides line up with TRBD2. J gave up 12 bases and V 6 bases, and 27 bases lay outside the gene matches. The CDR3 is 19 amino acids. CDR1 MNHEY and CDR2 SMNVEV come from the germline V gene (reference sequence).

This clonotype was detected ten times or more. This chain joins TRBV10-3 and TRBJ2-5, with D possibly TRBD2 on 6 matching bases. The DNA matches TRBJ2-7 better at its end, which makes the J call doubtful. Looked up from germline, CDR1 is ENHRY and CDR2 is SYGVKD. The CDR3 is 17 amino acids. The CDR3 protein is CAISEPERGTSTYEQYF. DNA for the CDR3: TGTGCCATCAGTGAGCCAGAACGGGGGACGTCGACCTACGAGCAGTACTTC.

The V gene is TRBV9, the J gene TRBJ2-1; D tentatively fits TRBD1 or TRBD2 (5 bases each). Trimming removed 4 bases from V and 3 bases from J, with 8 bases in between. This CDR3 region has 13 residues. The germline V gene encodes CDR1 SGDLS and CDR2 YYNGEE. CDR3 nucleotide sequence: TGTGCCAGCAGCCCGAGGGGCTACAATGAGCAGTTCTTC. This translates into CASSPRGYNEQFF.

The chain is built from TRBV6-1 and TRBJ2-2, with D possibly being TRBD1 or TRBD2 (7 bases each). Germline-derived CDR1 and CDR2 are MNHNS and SASEGT. Trimming cost V 4 bases and J 7 bases, with 22 bases left between them. The CDR3 contains 17 residues. The CDR3 DNA reads TGTGCCAGCAGTGGGGGGCCTTCCAGGGGGGGGGGCGGGGAGCTGTTTTTT. It yields the protein CASSGGPSRGGGGELFF.

The J gene is TRBJ2-1, the V gene TRBV10-1; D unclear. Germline-derived CDR1 and CDR2 are WNHNN and SYGVQD (reference sequence). The CDR3 loop spans 13 amino acids. V gave up 3 bases and J gave up 8 bases, with 11 bases separating them. The CDR3 sequence is CASSEGGRDEQFF. CDR3 DNA: TGCGCCAGCAGTGAAGGCGGACGGGATGAGCAGTTCTTC.

This clonotype was seen repeatedly, ten times or more. A read error is possible here, since a much larger clone lies one base away. The rearrangement links TRBV6-1 to TRBJ2-1; D might be TRBD1 (6 bases). This CDR3 has 13 amino acids. V gave up 5 bases and J gave up 13 bases, with 18 bases separating them. Looked up from germline, CDR1 is MNHNS and CDR2 is SASEGT. CDR3 DNA: TGTGCCAGCAGTCGTCCAGGGGAAGAGACCCAGTTCTTC. Residues: CASSRPGEETQFF.

The rearrangement uses TRBV20-1 and TRBJ1-2; D uncertain. This CDR3 has 13 amino acids. V was trimmed by 3 bases and J by 1 base, leaving 9 bases between them. CDR1 and CDR2 from the germline V gene are DFQATT and SNEGSKA (reference sequence). The CDR3 reads CSASSEGNYGYTF. The DNA of the CDR3 is TGCAGTGCTAGCTCTGAGGGTAACTATGGCTACACCTTC.

J is TRBJ1-2 and V is TRBV15; D is uncertain. V was clipped by 0 bases and J by 8 bases, with 7 bases between them. The CDR3 is 12 amino acids. Germline assignment: CDR1 LNHNV and CDR2 YYDKDF (reference sequence). The CDR3 loop reads CATSRDQGGYTF. CDR3 bases: TGTGCCACCAGCAGAGATCAAGGAGGCTACACCTTC. Together with reference TRBV15 and TRBJ1-2, the CDR3 gives the full variable domain: DAMVIQNPRYQVTQFGKPVTLSCSQTLNHNVMYWYQQKSSQAPKLLFHYYDKDFNNEADTPDNFQSRRPNTSFCFLDIRSPGLGDTAMYLCATSRDQGGYTFGSGTRLTVV.

This clonotype was counted once. The rearrangement joins TRBV19 to TRBJ1-2, with TRBD1 identical over 9 bases. This CDR3 has 14 residues. V trimming: 11 bases; J trimming: 5 bases; junction bases outside the gene matches: 12. CDR1 LNHDA and CDR2 SQIVND come from the germline V gene (reference sequence). The CDR3 DNA reads TGTGCCTCTACTCGGGACAGGGCCTTTTATGGCTACACCTTC. Protein sequence: CASTRDRAFYGYTF.

This clonotype was seen a handful of times. This chain connects TRBV3-1 to TRBJ2-3; the match to TRBD2 covers 8 bases. Germline values: CDR1 LGHDT, CDR2 YNNKEL (reference sequence). CDR3 length: 17 amino acids. Trimming at V came to 2 bases and at J to 0 bases, leaving 7 bases not matched to a gene. The CDR3 bases are TGTGCCAGCAGCCAATTCCGAGCGGGGGAGAGCACAGATACGCAGTATTTT. Its translation is CASSQFRAGESTDTQYF.

This clonotype was observed a handful of times. The CDR3 spells CASSGTSGTDTQYF. CDR3 nucleotide sequence: TGTGCCAGCAGTGGCACTAGCGGCACAGATACGCAGTATTTT. V is TRBV6-1 and J is TRBJ2-3; 7 nucleotides line up with TRBD2. The trim removed 4 bases at V and 1 base at J, leaving 2 bases unmatched. CDR1 and CDR2 (germline): MNHNS, SASEGT. CDR3 length: 14 residues.

The rearrangement joins TRBV6-1 to TRBJ2-4; D possibly matches TRBD1 or TRBD2 (5 bases each). Germline loops: CDR1 MNHNS, CDR2 SASEGT. Trimming left V 9 bases short and J 13 bases short, with 28 bases between. The CDR3 length is 15 residues. DNA of the CDR3: TGTGCCAGTGTGTCGGGGCGGTGTGGCAAAGACACGCAGTACTTC. Amino acids: CASVSGRCGKDTQYF.

This clonotype is large in the sample. V gene TRBV10-3 combines with J gene TRBJ2-1, with 8 positions matching TRBD2. J gave up 9 bases and V 4 bases, and 5 bases lay outside the gene matches. The germline CDR1 and CDR2 sequences are ENHRY and SYGVKD. The CDR3 extends over 13 amino acids. This CDR3 reads CAISAGGRIEQFF. In DNA, the CDR3 is TGTGCCATCAGTGCGGGGGGGCGGATTGAGCAGTTCTTC.

The rearrangement joins TRBV6-5 to TRBJ2-1; 9 nucleotides agree with TRBD2. The end of the DNA is better explained by TRBJ2-7, so the J call may be wrong. CDR3 length equals 16 residues. The germline V gene has CDR1 MNHEY and CDR2 SVGAGI. CDR3 coding DNA: TGTGCCAGCAGTTACTCGGGCGGGAGGGTAACCTACGAGCAGTACTTC. This codes for CASSYSGGRVTYEQYF.

The CDR3 DNA reads as TGTGCCAGCAACGTAGCGGGGGGGTACAATGAGCAGTTCTTC. Amino acid sequence: CASNVAGGYNEQFF. The chain employs TRBV6-2 or TRBV6-3 and TRBJ2-1; 11 nucleotides agree with TRBD2. The CDR3 runs 14 residues. Trimming cost V 7 bases and J 4 bases; bases outside gene matches: 3. Germline loops: CDR1 MNHEY, CDR2 SVGEGT.

The gene calls are TRBV6-1 and TRBJ2-7; D gene unclear. Germline assignment: CDR1 MNHNS and CDR2 SASEGT. With 6 bases removed from V and 0 bases from J, the gap between germline ends came to 9 bases. The CDR3 contains 13 residues. CDR3 in amino acids: CASSTPTSYEQYF. The CDR3 coding sequence is TGTGCCAGCAGCACCCCGACCTCCTACGAGCAGTACTTC.